This T cell receptor (beta chain) was sequenced during a study of molecular identifiers for immune sequencing clone quantification (dated by TCRdb to 2016 to 2019). Notes on the research overall: For a replicate experiment, the RNA from either 20,000 or 100,000 naive CD8 T cells was divided into five aliquots, and four of those aliquots went on to sequencing. CD8 T cells were used in a methods study to benchmark molecular-identifier clustering-based TCR repertoire sequencing (MIDCIRS) and TCR RNA copy counting.

The method was PCR. The sequencer was a NextSeq 500. Bulk TCR libraries were generated as previously described, with the TCR primers listed in Table S5 used. Total RNA was purified with the Qiagen AllPrep DNA/RNA kit. Before analysis, reads from multiple sequencing runs of the same library were pooled. As for the authors' bioinformatics: Reads were retained only if an exact TCR constant sequence was present, and the retained reads were trimmed to 150 nt and grouped according to their 12-nt molecular barcodes. Reads inside each barcode group were sub-clustered using a 15% Levenshtein threshold, and a quality-weighted consensus sequence was constructed for each RNA molecule. Non-functional sequences were removed, as were lower-count sequences one edit away from another. Based on fitting two negative binomial distributions, any barcode sub-cluster with under 20% of the maximum read count was discarded. The raw public data were reprocessed by TCRdb itself: fastp quality trimming at Q25, MiXCR clonotype calling, in-frame beta chains only. All rows with the same CDR3 protein become a single entry with the most common DNA and genes. The V and J calls and clone size are TCRdb's, not the authors'. Across this sample there are some 320,000 distinct CDR3 sequences, with roughly a quarter seen only once. The ten top clones hold about 0.7% of the sample.

Study-wide conclusions, independent of this receptor: When barcode sub-clustering was left out, chimeric consensus sequences inflated TCR diversity, with chimeras reaching as high as 47%. About 2.9 recovered TCR RNA copies per cell were obtained by modeling, versus about 10 by digital PCR, implying a capture efficiency of about 30%. Even against a background of some 920,000 naive CD8 T cells, spiked-in Jurkat TCR RNA amounting to a single cell's worth was reported to be detectable. Highly expanded clone sizes could be underestimated if identical TCR molecules share a barcode. The naive libraries included spiked-in Jurkat TCR RNA (more than nine copies' worth), and this Jurkat TCR RNA is not part of the donor repertoire. In CMV-specific effector cells, clones with more than 20 RNA copies accounted for over 99% of molecules, whereas in naive cells such clones accounted for under 1%.

The germline V gene provides CDR1 SGHRS and CDR2 YFSETQ. The CDR3 measures 14 amino acids from cysteine to phenylalanine. The entry retains the CDR3 DNA only, 42 bases that are in frame from base 1. Note on this clonotype: The antigen this receptor binds is unknown. A read error is possible here, since a much larger clone lies one base away.

Naive CD8 T cell libraries were made from approximately 20,000 to 1,000,000 sorted cells using 10%, 30% or 50% of purified RNA. On a BD FACSAria II, naive CD8 T cells were FACS-sorted as CD8+CD4-CCR7+CD45RA+ and collected into RLT Plus buffer. Roughly nine TCR copies' worth of Jurkat RNA were spiked into about 20,000-1,100,000 naive CD8 T cell samples to test detection sensitivity. Enrichment of CD8 T cells was performed with RosetteSep CD8+ T Cell Enrichment Cocktail and Ficoll-Paque, after which ACK red cell lysis was carried out. This TCR was sampled from a human donor in good health. Some libraries in this study had Jurkat cell RNA spiked in. Sequenced sample: naive CD8+ T cells from blood, with Jurkat cell RNA spiked in. The sample's cell subset or site label, decoded: FACS-sorted CD8+CD4-CCR7+CD45RA+ naive T cells. The chain links TRBV5-1 with TRBJ2-7; 8 nucleotides in the junction match TRBD2. The DNA sequence is as follows: TGCGCCAGCAGCCCCTTCGGGGGGGCCTCCGAGCGGTACTTC. This sequence encodes CASSPFGGASERYF.